A single T cell receptor (beta chain) is shown here with its context. What it binds is not known. The sample is drawn from a study of graft-versus-host responses after intestinal transplantation. Study details: All recipients were given anti-thymocyte globulin induction, and tacrolimus and steroids were then administered for around three years. Notes on the study in general: Recipient bone marrow held GvH clones, some seen earlier in ileum or blood.

Sequencing was performed with immunoSEQ multiplex PCR; in TCRdb, only in-frame clones are kept and a portion is missing. The sample shows about 88,000 clones, approximately 94% of them seen only once. There are 13 residues in the CDR3. V was cut by 4 bases and J by 1 base, with 5 bases left in between. Germline values: CDR1 SNHLY, CDR2 FYNNEI. The specimen was unstimulated CD4+ T cells sorted from spleen or lymph node cells, collected before transplant. The chain has TRBV2 and TRBJ1-3, with D perhaps matching TRBD1 (5 bases). The clonotype was recovered from a human donor who was the organ donor for an intestinal transplant. CDR3 in amino acids: CASSAGSGNTIYF. DNA for the CDR3: TGTGCCAGCAGTGCAGGGTCTGGAAACACCATATATTTT.